The clone carrying this T cell receptor beta chain has just a few counts. This entry is derived from a study of T cell responses to AZD1222 COVID-19 vaccine. The method was immunoSEQ multiplex PCR; TCRdb's version includes in-frame clones alone and lacks a portion of them. Of more than 85,000 clones listed, about 85% are singletons. The germline V and J ends were trimmed by 8 bases and 4 bases, with 12 bases remaining between them. CDR1 is MNHEY, CDR2 SVGAGI, per germline. The CDR3 covers 13 residues. The starting material was peripheral blood, obtained on day 0 of AZD1222 vaccination. The chain couples TRBV6-5 to TRBJ1-5; D not certain. This receptor was taken from an adult in good health. In DNA form, the CDR3 reads TGTGCCAGCGGGAGGAGCCGAAATCAGCCCCAGCATTTT. This codes for CASGRSRNQPQHF.